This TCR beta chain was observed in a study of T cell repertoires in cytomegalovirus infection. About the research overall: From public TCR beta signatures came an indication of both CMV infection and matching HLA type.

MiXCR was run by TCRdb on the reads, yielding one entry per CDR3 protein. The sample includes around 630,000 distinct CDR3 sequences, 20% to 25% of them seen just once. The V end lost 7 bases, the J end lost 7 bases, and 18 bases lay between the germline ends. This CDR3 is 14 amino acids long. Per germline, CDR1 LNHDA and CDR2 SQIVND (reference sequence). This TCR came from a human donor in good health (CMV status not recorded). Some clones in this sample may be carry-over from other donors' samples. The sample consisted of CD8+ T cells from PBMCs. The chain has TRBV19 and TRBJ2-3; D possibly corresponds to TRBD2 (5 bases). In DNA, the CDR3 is TGTGCCAGTAATATCGGGATCCTCGACCATACGCAGTATTTT. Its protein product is CASNIGILDHTQYF.